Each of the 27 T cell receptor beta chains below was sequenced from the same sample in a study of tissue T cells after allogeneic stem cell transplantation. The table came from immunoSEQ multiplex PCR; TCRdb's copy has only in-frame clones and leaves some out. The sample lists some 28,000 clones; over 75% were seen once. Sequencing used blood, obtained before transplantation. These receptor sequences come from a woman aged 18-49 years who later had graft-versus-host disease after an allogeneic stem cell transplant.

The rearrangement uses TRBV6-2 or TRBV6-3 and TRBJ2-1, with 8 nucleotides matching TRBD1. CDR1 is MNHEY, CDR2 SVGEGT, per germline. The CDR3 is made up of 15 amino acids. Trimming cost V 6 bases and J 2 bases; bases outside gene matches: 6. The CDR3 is CASSFRGQAYNEQFF. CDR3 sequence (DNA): TGTGCCAGCAGCTTCCGGGGACAGGCCTACAATGAGCAGTTCTTC.

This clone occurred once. The CDR3 protein is CASSREAGSNTGELFF. The CDR3 coding sequence is TGTGCCAGTAGTAGGGAAGCGGGGAGTAACACCGGGGAGCTGTTTTTT. J is TRBJ2-2 and V is TRBV19, with 7 bases matching TRBD2. This CDR3 has 16 residues. V lost 4 bases and J lost 2; bases outside the gene matches: 7. Germline CDR1 is LNHDA and CDR2 is SQIVND (reference sequence).

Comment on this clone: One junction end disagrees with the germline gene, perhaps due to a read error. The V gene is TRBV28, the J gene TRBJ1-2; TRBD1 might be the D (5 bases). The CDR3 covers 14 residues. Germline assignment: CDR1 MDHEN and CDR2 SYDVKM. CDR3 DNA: TGTGCCAGCAGTTTTGCAGGACAACCCTATCGCTACACCTTC. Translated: CASSFAGQPYRYTF.

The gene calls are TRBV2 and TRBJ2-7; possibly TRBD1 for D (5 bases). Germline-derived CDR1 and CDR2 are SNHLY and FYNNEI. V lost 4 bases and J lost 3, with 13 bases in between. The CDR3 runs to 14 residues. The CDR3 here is CASSGIQGYYEQYF. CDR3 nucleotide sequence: TGTGCCAGCAGTGGAATTCAGGGTTACTACGAGCAGTACTTC.

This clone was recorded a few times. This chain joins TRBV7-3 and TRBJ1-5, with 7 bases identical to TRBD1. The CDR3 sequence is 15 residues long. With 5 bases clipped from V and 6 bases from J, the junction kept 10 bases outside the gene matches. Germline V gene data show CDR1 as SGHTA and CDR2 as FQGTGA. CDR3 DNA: TGTGCCAGCAGCCCCAGACAGGGCGGAGGTCAGCCCCAGCATTTT. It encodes CASSPRQGGGQPQHF.

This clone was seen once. The CDR3 sequence: CASSKGTREAFF. The CDR3, as DNA: TGTGCCAGCAGCAAAGGCACAAGGGAAGCTTTCTTT. V usage is TRBV5-4 and J usage is TRBJ1-1; no definite D call. Germline V gene lookup returns CDR1 SGHNT and CDR2 YYREEE (reference sequence). V was cut by 4 bases and J by 8 bases, with 12 bases left in between. This CDR3 has 12 amino acids.

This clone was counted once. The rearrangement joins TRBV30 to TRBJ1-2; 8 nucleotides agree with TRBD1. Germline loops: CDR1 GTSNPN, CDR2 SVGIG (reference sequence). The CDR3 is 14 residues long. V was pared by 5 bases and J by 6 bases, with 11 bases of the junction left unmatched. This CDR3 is CAWGRLDRDNGYTF. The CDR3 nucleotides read TGTGCCTGGGGCCGACTGGACAGGGATAATGGCTACACCTTC.

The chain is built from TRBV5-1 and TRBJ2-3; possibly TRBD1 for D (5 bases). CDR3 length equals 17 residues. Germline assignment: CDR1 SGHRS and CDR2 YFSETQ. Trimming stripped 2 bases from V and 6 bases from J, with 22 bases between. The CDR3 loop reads CASSLNLASGLGDTQYF. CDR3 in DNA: TGCGCCAGCAGCTTAAACCTGGCGTCAGGGCTGGGGGATACGCAGTATTTT.

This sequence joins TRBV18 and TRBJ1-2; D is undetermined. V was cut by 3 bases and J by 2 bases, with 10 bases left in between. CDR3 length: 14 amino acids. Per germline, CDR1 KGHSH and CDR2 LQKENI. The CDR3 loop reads CASSPDTTNYGYTF. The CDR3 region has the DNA TGTGCCAGCTCACCTGACACTACGAACTATGGCTACACCTTC. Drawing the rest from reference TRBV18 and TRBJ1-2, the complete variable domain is NAGVMQNPRHLVRRRGQEARLRCSPMKGHSHVYWYRQLPEEGLKFMVYLQKENIIDESGMPKERFSAEFPKEGPSILRIQQVVRGDSAAYFCASSPDTTNYGYTFGSGTRLTVV.

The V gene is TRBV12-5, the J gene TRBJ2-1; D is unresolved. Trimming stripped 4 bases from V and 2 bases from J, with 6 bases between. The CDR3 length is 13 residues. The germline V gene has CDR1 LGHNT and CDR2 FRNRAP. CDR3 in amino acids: CASGYSTYNEQFF. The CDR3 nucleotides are TGTGCTAGTGGTTACAGCACCTACAATGAGCAGTTCTTC.

The CDR3 region is CASSPLLRGSTEAFF. The CDR3 nucleotides are TGCGCCAGCAGCCCCCTCCTACGAGGTTCCACTGAAGCTTTCTTT. This chain joins TRBV4-1 and TRBJ1-1; no reliable D call. Trimming took off 4 bases at V and 4 bases at J, with 16 bases between the two ends. The CDR3 extends over 15 amino acids. The V gene's germline CDR1 is MGHRA and CDR2 YSYEKL.

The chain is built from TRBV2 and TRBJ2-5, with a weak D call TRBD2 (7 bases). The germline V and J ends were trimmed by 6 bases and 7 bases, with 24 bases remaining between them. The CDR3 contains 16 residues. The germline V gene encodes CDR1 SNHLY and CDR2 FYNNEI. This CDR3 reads CASSLSEGGPPGTQYF. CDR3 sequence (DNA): TGTGCCAGCAGCCTCTCGGAGGGGGGGCCACCCGGGACCCAGTACTTC.

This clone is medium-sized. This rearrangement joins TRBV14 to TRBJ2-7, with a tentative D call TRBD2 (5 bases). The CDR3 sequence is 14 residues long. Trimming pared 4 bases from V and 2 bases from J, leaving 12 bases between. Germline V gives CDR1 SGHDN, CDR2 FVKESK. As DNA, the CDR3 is TGTGCCAGCAGCCCGCTCGGACTCCCCTACGAGCAGTACTTC. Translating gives CASSPLGLPYEQYF.

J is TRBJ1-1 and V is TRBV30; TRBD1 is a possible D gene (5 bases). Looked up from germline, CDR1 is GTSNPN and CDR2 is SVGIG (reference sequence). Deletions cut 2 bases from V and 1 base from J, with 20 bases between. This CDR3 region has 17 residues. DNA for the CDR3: TGTGCCTGGAGTTCCAGTTTGTGGGGGGGACCGAACACTGAAGCTTTCTTT. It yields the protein CAWSSSLWGGPNTEAFF.

CDR3 region: CASSDSDNTGELFF. For the CDR3, the DNA is TGTGCCAGCAGTGACTCGGACAACACCGGGGAGCTGTTTTTT. The chain combines TRBV6-4 with TRBJ2-2; D gene ambiguous. CDR1 and CDR2 (germline): MRHNA, SNTAGT. CDR3 length: 14 amino acids. The ends were cut back, 0 bases at V and 2 bases at J, with 4 bases in the middle.

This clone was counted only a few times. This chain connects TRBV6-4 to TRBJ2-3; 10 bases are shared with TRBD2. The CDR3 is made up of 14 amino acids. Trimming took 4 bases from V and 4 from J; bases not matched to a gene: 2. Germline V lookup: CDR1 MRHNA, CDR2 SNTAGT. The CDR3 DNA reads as TGTGCCAGCAGTGCTAGCGGGAGCGCAGATACGCAGTATTTT. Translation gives CASSASGSADTQYF.

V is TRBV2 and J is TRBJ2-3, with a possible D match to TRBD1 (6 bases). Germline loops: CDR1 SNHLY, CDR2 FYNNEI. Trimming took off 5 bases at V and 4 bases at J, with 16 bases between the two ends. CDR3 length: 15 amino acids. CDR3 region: CASSHDRIEADTQYF. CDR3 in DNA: TGTGCCAGCAGTCACGACAGGATTGAGGCAGATACGCAGTATTTT.

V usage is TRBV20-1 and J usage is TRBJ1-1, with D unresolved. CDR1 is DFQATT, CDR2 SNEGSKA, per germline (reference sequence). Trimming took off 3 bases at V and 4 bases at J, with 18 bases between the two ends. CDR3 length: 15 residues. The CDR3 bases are TGCAGTGCTAGTCCCCTCCCTCCGGGATCCACTGAAGCTTTCTTT. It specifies CSASPLPPGSTEAFF.

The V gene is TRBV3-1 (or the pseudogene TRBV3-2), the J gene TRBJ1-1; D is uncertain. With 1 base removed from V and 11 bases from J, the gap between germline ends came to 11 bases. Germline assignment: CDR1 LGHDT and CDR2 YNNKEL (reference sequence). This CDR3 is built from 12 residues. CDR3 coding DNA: TGTGCCAGCAGCCAAGGGAGGGTTATGGCTTTCTTT. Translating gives CASSQGRVMAFF.

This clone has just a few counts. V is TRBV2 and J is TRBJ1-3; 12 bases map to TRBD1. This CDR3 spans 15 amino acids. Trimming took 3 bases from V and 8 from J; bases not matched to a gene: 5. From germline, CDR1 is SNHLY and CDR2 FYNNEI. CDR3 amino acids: CASSEEGQGAYTIYF. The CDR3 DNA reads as TGTGCCAGCAGTGAGGAGGGACAGGGGGCATACACCATATATTTT.

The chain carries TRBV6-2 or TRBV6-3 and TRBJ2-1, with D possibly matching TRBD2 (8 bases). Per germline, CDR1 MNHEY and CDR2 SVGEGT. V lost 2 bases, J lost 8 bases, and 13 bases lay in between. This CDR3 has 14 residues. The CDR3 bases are TGTGCCAGCAGTTACCCCGGGAGGGGGCATGAGCAGTTCTTC. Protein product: CASSYPGRGHEQFF.

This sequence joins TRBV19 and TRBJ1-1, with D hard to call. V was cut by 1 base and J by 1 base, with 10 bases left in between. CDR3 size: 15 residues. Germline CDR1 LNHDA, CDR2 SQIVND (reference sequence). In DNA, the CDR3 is TGTGCCAGTAGTATAGGGGATACAGCGAACACTGAAGCTTTCTTT. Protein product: CASSIGDTANTEAFF. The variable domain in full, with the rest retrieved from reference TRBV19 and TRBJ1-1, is DGGITQSPKYLFRKEGQNVTLSCEQNLNHDAMYWYRQDPGQGLRLIYYSQIVNDFQKGDIAEGYSVSREKKESFPLTVTSAQKNPTAFYLCASSIGDTANTEAFFGQGTRLTVV.

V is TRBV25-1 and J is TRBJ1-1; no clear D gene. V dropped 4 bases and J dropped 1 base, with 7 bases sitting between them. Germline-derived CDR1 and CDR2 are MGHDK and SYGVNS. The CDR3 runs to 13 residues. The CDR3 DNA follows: TGTGCCAGCAGTGCCTGGACGAACACTGAAGCTTTCTTT. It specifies CASSAWTNTEAFF.

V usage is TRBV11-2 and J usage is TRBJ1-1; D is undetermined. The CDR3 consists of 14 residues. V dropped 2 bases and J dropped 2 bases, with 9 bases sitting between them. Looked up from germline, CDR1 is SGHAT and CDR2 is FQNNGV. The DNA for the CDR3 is TGTGCCAGCAGCTTAAGTAGACCCAACACTGAAGCTTTCTTT. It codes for CASSLSRPNTEAFF.

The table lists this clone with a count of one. The CDR3 sequence is CASSQLRGYEQYF. The CDR3, as DNA: TGTGCCAGCAGCCAACTCCGGGGCTACGAGCAGTACTTC. The chain employs TRBV14 and TRBJ2-7; TRBD2 is a possible D gene (5 bases). V lost 2 bases and J lost 3, with 8 bases in between. Germline assignment: CDR1 SGHDN and CDR2 FVKESK. This CDR3 has 13 residues.

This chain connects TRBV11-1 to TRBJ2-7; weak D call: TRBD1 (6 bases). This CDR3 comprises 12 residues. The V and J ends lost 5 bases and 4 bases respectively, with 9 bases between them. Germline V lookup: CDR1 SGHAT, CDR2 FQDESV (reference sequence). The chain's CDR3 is CASSPGQYEQYF. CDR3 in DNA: TGTGCCAGCAGCCCAGGACAGTACGAGCAGTACTTC.

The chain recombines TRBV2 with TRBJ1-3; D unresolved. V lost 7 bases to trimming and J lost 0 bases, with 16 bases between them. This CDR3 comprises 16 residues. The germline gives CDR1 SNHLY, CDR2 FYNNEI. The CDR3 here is CASILPDRVSGNTIYF. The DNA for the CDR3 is TGTGCCAGCATATTGCCGGACCGAGTCTCTGGAAACACCATATATTTT.